The sequence of this T cell receptor (beta chain) was determined in a study of T cell changes during pregnancy in multiple sclerosis. Trimming shortened V by 1 base and J by 7 bases, and 14 bases separated the two germline ends. The CDR3 covers 15 residues. Germline loops: CDR1 MDHEN, CDR2 SYDVKM. The repertoire was sequenced with immunoSEQ multiplex PCR; TCRdb's copy has only in-frame clones and lacks some. The table records approximately 70,000 clones, roughly 92% of them present only once. The TCR sequence derives from a female donor with multiple sclerosis, enrolled in a pregnancy study. The V and J genes are TRBV28 and TRBJ2-1, with D uncertain. The sample consisted of peripheral blood, taken in the second trimester of pregnancy. The CDR3 loop reads CASSLSWATGNEQFF. DNA for the CDR3: TGTGCCAGCAGTTTATCTTGGGCCACTGGAAATGAGCAGTTCTTC.